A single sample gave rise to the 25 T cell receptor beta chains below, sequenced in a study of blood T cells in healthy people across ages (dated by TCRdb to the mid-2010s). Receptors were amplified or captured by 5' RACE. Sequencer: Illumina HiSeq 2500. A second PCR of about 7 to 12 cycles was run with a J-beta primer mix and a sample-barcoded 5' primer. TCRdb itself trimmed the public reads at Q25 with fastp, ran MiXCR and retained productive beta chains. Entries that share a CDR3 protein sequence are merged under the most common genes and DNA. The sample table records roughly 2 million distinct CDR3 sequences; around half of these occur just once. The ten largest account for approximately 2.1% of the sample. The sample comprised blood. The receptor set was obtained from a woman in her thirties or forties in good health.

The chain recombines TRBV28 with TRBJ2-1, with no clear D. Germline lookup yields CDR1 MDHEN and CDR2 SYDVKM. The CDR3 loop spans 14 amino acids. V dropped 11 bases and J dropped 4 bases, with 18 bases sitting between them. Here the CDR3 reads CAGSYGAHYNEQFF. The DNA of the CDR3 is TGTGCCGGCTCCTACGGAGCCCATTACAATGAGCAGTTCTTC.

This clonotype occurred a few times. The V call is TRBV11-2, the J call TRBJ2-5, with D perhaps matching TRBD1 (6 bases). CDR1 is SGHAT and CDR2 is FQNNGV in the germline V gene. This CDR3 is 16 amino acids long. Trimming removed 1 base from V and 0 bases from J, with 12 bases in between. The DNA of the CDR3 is TGTGCCAGCAGCTTAGGTACAGGGAGATACCAAGAGACCCAGTACTTC. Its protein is CASSLGTGRYQETQYF. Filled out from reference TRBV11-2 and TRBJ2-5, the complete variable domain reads EAGVAQSPRYKIIEKRQSVAFWCNPISGHATLYWYQQILGQGPKLLIQFQNNGVVDDSQLPKDRFSAERLKGVDSTLKIQPAKLEDSAVYLCASSLGTGRYQETQYFGPGTRLLVL.

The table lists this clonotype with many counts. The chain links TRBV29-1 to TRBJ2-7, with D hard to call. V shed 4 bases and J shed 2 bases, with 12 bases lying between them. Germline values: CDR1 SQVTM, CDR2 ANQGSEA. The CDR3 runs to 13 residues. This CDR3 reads CSVVRKETYEQYF. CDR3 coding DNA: TGCAGCGTTGTACGGAAGGAGACCTACGAGCAGTACTTC.

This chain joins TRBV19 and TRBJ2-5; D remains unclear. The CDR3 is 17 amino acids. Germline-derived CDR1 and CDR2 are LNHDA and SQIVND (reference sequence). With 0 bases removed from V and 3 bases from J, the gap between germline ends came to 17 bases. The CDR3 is CASSIDFAALGEETQYF. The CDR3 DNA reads TGTGCCAGTAGTATAGATTTCGCAGCCCTAGGCGAAGAGACCCAGTACTTC.

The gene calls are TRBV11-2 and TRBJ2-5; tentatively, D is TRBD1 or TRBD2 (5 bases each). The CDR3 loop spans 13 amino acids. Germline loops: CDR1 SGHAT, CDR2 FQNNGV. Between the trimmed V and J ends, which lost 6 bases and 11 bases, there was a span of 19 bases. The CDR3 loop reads CASRYRDDNEQYF. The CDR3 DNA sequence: TGTGCCAGCAGATACCGGGACGACAATGAGCAGTACTTC.

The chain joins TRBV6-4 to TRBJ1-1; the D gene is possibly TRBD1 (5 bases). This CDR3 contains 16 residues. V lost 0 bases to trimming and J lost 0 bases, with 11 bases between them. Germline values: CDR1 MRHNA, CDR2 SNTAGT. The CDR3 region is CASSDSGAKLNTEAFF. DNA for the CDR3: TGTGCCAGCAGTGACTCAGGGGCTAAGTTGAACACTGAAGCTTTCTTT.

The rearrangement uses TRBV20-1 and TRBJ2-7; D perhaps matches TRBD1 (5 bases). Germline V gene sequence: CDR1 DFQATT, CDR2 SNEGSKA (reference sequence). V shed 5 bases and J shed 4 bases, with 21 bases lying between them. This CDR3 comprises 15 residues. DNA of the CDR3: TGCAGTGCTGCCCCAAGGGGTATATTGGGTTACGAGCAGTACTTC. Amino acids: CSAAPRGILGYEQYF.

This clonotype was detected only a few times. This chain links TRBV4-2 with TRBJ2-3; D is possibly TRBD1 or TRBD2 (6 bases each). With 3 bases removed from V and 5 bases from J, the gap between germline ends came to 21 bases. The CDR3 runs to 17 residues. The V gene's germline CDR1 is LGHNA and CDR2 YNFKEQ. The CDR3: CASSQAPGWGAIDTQYF. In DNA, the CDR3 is TGTGCCAGCAGCCAGGCTCCCGGTTGGGGGGCAATAGATACGCAGTATTTT.

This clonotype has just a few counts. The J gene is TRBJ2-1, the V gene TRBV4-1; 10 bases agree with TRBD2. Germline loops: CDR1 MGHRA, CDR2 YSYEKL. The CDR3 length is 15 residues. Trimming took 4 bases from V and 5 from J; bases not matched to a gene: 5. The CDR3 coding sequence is TGCGCCAGCAGCCGGCTAGCGGGGGTCAACAATGAGCAGTTCTTC. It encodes CASSRLAGVNNEQFF.

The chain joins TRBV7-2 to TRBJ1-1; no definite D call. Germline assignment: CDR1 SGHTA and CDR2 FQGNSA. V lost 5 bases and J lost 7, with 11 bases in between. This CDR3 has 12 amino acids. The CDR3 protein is CASSRGLSEAFF. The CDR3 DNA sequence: TGTGCCAGCAGCCGAGGGTTAAGTGAAGCTTTCTTT.

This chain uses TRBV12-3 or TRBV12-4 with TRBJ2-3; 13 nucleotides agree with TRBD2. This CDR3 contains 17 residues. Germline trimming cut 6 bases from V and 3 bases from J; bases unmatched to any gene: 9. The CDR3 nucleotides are TGTGCCAGCAGGAGACTAGCGGGGGGAATGAGGACAGATACGCAGTATTTT. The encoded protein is CASRRLAGGMRTDTQYF.

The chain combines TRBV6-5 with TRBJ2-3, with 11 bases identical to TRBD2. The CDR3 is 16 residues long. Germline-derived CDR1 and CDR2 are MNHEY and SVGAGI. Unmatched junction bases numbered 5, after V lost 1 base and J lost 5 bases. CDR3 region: CASSYYSGGAQDTQYF. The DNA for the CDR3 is TGTGCCAGCAGTTACTATAGCGGGGGGGCCCAAGATACGCAGTATTTT.

This CDR3 is CAMGTGGNEQFF. The CDR3 coding sequence is TGTGCCATGGGGACGGGGGGCAATGAGCAGTTCTTC. The rearrangement joins TRBV10-3 to TRBJ2-1, with 7 bases matching TRBD2. This CDR3 comprises 12 residues. Trimming cost V 9 bases and J 6 bases; bases outside gene matches: 5. Germline values: CDR1 ENHRY, CDR2 SYGVKD.

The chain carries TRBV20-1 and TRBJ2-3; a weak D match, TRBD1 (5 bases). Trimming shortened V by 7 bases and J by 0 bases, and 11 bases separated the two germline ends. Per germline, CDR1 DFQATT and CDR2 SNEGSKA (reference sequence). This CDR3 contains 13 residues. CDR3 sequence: CSGSGPSTDTQYF. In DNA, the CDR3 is TGCAGTGGATCAGGGCCTAGCACAGATACGCAGTATTTT.

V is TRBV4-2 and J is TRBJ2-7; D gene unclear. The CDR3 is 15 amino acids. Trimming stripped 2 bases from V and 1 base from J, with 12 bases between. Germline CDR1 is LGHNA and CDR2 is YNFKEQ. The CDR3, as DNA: TGTGCCAGCAGCCAAAGCCTTCGACATTCCTACGAGCAGTACTTC. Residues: CASSQSLRHSYEQYF.

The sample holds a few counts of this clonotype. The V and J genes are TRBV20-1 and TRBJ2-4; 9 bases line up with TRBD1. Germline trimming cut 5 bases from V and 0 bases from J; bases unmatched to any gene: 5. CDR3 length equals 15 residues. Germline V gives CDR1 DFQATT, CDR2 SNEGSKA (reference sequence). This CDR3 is CSAGGTGLAKNIQYF. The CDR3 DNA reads TGCAGTGCTGGGGGGACAGGGTTAGCCAAAAACATTCAGTACTTC.

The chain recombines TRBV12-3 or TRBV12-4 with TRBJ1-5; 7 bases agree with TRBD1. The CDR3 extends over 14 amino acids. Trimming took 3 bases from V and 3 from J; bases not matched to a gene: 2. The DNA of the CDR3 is TGTGCCAGCAGTTTTGGACAGGCCAATCAGCCCCAGCATTTT. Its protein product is CASSFGQANQPQHF.

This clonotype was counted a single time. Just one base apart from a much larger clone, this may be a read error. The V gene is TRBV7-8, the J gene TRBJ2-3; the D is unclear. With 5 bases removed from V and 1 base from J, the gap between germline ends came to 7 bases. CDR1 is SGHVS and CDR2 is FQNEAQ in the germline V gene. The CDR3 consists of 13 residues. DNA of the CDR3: TGTGCCAGCAGCGCGGACGGCACAGATACGCAGTATTTT. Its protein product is CASSADGTDTQYF.

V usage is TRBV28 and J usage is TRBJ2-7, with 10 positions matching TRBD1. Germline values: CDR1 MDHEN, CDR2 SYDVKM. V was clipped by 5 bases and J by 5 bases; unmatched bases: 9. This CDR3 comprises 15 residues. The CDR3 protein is CASSPRGQGRNEQYF. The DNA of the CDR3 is TGTGCCAGCAGTCCGCGGGGACAGGGGAGGAACGAGCAGTACTTC.

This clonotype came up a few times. The CDR3 DNA is TGTGCCAGCAGCTTAGCAATCGGGGCAGGGGCGGAGACCCAGTACTTC. It codes for CASSLAIGAGAETQYF. This chain joins TRBV7-2 and TRBJ2-5; possible D gene TRBD1, 6 bases. The CDR3 has 16 residues. Germline lookup yields CDR1 SGHTA and CDR2 FQGNSA. Trimming left V 0 bases short and J 5 bases short, with 16 bases between.

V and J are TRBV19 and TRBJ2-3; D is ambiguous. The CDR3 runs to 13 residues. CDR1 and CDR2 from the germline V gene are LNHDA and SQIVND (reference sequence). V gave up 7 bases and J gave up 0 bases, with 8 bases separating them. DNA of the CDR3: TGTGCCAGTATGACTCCCAGCACAGATACGCAGTATTTT. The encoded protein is CASMTPSTDTQYF.

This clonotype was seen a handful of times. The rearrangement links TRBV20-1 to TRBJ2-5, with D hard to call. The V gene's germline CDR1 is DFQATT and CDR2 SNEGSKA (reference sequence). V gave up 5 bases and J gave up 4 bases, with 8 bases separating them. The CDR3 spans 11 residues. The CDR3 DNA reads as TGCAGTGCTCCCCCGGGAGAGACCCAGTACTTC. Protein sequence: CSAPPGETQYF.

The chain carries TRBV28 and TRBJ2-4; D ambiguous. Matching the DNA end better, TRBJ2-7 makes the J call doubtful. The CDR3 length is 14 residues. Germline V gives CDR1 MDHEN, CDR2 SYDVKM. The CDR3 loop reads CASGSQDLHYEQYF. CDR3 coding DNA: TGTGCCAGCGGATCCCAGGACCTTCACTACGAGCAGTACTTC.

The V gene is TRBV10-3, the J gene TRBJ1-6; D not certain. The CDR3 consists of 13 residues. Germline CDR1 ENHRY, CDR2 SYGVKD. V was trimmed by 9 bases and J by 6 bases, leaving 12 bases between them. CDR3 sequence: CAMALQLNSPLHF. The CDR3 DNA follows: TGTGCCATGGCCCTACAGCTTAATTCACCCCTCCACTTT.

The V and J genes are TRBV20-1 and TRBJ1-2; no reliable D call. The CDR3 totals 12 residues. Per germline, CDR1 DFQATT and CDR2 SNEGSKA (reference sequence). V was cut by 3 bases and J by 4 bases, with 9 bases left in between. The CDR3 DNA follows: TGCAGTGCTAGTCTCACCGGCTATGGCTACACCTTC. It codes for CSASLTGYGYTF.